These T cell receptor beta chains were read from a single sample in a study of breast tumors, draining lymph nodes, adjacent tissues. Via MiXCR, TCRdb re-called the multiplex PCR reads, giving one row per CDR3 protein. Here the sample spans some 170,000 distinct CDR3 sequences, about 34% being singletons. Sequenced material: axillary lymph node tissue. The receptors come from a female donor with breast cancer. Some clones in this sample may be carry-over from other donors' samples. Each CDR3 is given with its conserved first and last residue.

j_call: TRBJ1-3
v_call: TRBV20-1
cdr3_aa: CSASSTLEYTIYF

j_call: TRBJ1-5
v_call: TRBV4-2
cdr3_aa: CASSQPTGGGQPQHF

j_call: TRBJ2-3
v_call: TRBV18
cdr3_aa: CASSPTSGSGTDTQYF

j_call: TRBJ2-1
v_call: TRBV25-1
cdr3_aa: CASSEYNRASYNEQFF

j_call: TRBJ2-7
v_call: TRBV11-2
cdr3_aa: CASSLDLGDRTYEQYF

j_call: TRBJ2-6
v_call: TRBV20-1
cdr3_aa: CSASPSRGRYAGANVLTF

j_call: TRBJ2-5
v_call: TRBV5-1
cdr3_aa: CASSGAAEGRQETQYF

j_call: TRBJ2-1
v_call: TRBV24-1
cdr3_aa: CATSDSTGTYNEQFF

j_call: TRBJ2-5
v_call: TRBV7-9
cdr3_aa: CASSTIGTQYF

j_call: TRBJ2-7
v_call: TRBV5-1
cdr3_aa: CASSSDRVNEQYF

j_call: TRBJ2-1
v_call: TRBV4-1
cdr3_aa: CASSQEPGVEQFF

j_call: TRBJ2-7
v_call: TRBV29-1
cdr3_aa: CSPGYEQYF

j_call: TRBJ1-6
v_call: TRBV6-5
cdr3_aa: CASSYGGTNSPLHF

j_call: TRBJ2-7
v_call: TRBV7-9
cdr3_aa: CASSPSGRDWNEQYF

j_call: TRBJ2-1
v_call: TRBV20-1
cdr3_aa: CSARGLSGRRYNEQFF

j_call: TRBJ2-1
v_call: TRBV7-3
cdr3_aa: CASRRGQNSYNEQFF

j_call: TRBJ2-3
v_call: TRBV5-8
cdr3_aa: CASSQGTLRQWDTQYF

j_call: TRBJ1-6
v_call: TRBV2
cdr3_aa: CASWGGRNSPLHF

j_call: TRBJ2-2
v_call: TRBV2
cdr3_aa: CASSVLAGSEQYFGPGTGELFF

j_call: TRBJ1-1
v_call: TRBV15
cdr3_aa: CATSRVSLNTEAFF

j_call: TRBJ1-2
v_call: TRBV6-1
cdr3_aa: CASSQSGQPVGGYTF

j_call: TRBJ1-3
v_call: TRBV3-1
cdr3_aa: CASSPLGQYSGNTIYF

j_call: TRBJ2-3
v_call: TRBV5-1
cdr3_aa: CASSGFDTQYF

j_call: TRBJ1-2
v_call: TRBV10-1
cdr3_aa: CASTDKGIGYTF

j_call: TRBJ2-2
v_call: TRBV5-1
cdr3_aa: CASSFTSRDVNTGELFF

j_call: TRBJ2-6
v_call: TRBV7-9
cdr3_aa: CASSRFSGANVLTF

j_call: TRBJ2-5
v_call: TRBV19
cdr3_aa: CASSKGTGGEKTQYF

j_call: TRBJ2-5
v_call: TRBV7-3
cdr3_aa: CASSPGTGETQYF

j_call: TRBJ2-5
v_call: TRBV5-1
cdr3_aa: CASGERVAKTQYF

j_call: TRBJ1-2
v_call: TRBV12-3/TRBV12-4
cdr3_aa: CASSLPGARYGYTF

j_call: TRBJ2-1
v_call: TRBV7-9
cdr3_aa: CASGPGRLAGGPPLNEQFF